Each of the 28 T cell receptor beta chains below was sequenced from the same sample in a study of cytomegalovirus exposure and HLA in healthy donors. Both 60 Vbeta primers and 13 Jbeta primers went into the PCR. Using immunoSEQ multiplex PCR, the repertoire was profiled, and TCRdb retains in-frame clones only, with some absent. The sample has tens of thousands of clones, and its top ten clones hold about 3.8%. Sequenced input: PBMCs. Receptor source: a man aged 18 to 30 in good health and CMV-seropositive.

This chain uses TRBV19 with TRBJ2-7; TRBD1 matches 10 bases. After removal of 5 bases from V and 3 bases from J, the junction contained 7 bases not matched to a gene. CDR1 and CDR2 from the germline V gene are LNHDA and SQIVND (reference sequence). This CDR3 region has 15 residues. The DNA for the CDR3 is TGTGCCAGTAGTTCAACCGGGACAGGGGTCTACGAGCAGTACTTC. This translates into CASSSTGTGVYEQYF. The full variable domain, in which reference TRBV19 and TRBJ2-7 provide the parts outside the CDR3, is DGGITQSPKYLFRKEGQNVTLSCEQNLNHDAMYWYRQDPGQGLRLIYYSQIVNDFQKGDIAEGYSVSREKKESFPLTVTSAQKNPTAFYLCASSSTGTGVYEQYFGPGTRLTVT.

V is TRBV10-3 and J is TRBJ2-7; TRBD2 aligns across 7 bases. CDR3 length: 16 residues. Germline V lookup: CDR1 ENHRY, CDR2 SYGVKD. V gave up 3 bases and J gave up 0 bases; unmatched junction bases: 8. The chain's CDR3 is CAISDLAGRVSYEQYF. CDR3 nucleotide sequence: TGTGCCATCAGTGACTTAGCGGGTCGGGTCTCCTACGAGCAGTACTTC.

The chain is built from TRBV15 and TRBJ1-1, with TRBD1 as a possible D gene (5 bases). Trimming stripped 0 bases from V and 2 bases from J, with 10 bases between. The CDR3 runs to 15 residues. CDR1 and CDR2 from the germline V gene are LNHNV and YYDKDF (reference sequence). CDR3 DNA: TGTGCCACCAGCAGAGAATACAGGATTAACACTGAAGCTTTCTTT. Encoded protein: CATSREYRINTEAFF.

The V call is TRBV19, the J call TRBJ2-2, with D uncertain. The CDR3 length is 12 residues. Trimming took 11 bases from V and 1 from J, leaving 8 bases between them. The germline V gene encodes CDR1 LNHDA and CDR2 SQIVND (reference sequence). The chain's CDR3 is CAGQKNTGELFF. As DNA, the CDR3 is TGTGCCGGTCAGAAGAACACCGGGGAGCTGTTTTTT. The full variable domain, in which reference TRBV19 and TRBJ2-2 provide the parts outside the CDR3, is DGGITQSPKYLFRKEGQNVTLSCEQNLNHDAMYWYRQDPGQGLRLIYYSQIVNDFQKGDIAEGYSVSREKKESFPLTVTSAQKNPTAFYLCAGQKNTGELFFGEGSRLTVL.

The chain recombines TRBV4-1 with TRBJ2-7; D is perhaps TRBD1 (5 bases). Trimming shortened V by 1 base and J by 7 bases, and 11 bases separated the two germline ends. The germline CDR1 and CDR2 sequences are MGHRA and YSYEKL. The CDR3 has 13 residues. CDR3 region: CASSQGGPLEQYF. CDR3 nucleotides: TGCGCCAGCAGCCAAGGGGGCCCTTTAGAGCAGTACTTC.

This sequence joins TRBV30 and TRBJ2-2; 12 nucleotides agree with TRBD2. This CDR3 is 16 amino acids long. Germline-derived CDR1 and CDR2 are GTSNPN and SVGIG (reference sequence). Trimming cost V 3 bases and J 5 bases; bases outside gene matches: 7. Written as DNA, the CDR3 is TGTGCCTGGAGGGGTGCTAGCGGGAGGGTAACCGGGGAGCTGTTTTTT. Protein: CAWRGASGRVTGELFF.

The rearrangement joins TRBV7-3 to TRBJ1-2, with 7 bases that match TRBD1. The V and J ends lost 2 bases and 8 bases, in that order; junction bases with no gene match: 14. The CDR3 is 16 amino acids. CDR1 is SGHTA, CDR2 FQGTGA, per germline. CDR3: CASSLSYFSDRDGYTF. CDR3 coding DNA: TGTGCCAGCAGCTTATCCTACTTTAGTGACAGGGACGGCTACACCTTC.

With regard to this clone: A read error may produce the germline difference seen at one junction end. Additional DNA sequences in this sample encode the identical CDR3. V is TRBV18 and J is TRBJ1-1; tentatively, D is TRBD1 (6 bases). In germline, CDR1 is KGHSH, CDR2 LQKENI. The CDR3 is 15 amino acids. CDR3 amino acids: CASSPIVARGTEAFF. The CDR3 DNA is TGCGCCAGCTCACCAATCGTCGCCAGGGGCACTGAAGCTTTCTTT.

CDR3 sequence reads: CASSFSYRDRGTGELFF. For the CDR3, the DNA is TGTGCCAGCAGCTTTTCGTATCGGGACAGGGGTACCGGGGAGCTGTTTTTT. The rearrangement uses TRBV7-9 and TRBJ2-2, with 10 positions matching TRBD1. Looked up from germline, CDR1 is SEHNR and CDR2 is FQNEAQ (reference sequence). This CDR3 spans 17 amino acids. Losses at the gene ends were 3 bases for V and 5 bases for J; bases not matched to a gene: 9.

The V and J genes are TRBV4-2 and TRBJ2-1, with D possibly being TRBD1 (5 bases). CDR1 LGHNA and CDR2 YNFKEQ come from the germline V gene. V was cut by 1 base and J by 3 bases, with 13 bases left in between. The CDR3 has 16 residues. The CDR3 reads CASSQGSQGNYNEQFF. CDR3 bases: TGTGCCAGCAGCCAAGGGTCCCAGGGAAACTACAATGAGCAGTTCTTC.

The chain carries TRBV5-3 and TRBJ1-2; 9 bases fit TRBD1. TRBV5-3 is an ORF; its function is uncertain. With 0 bases clipped from V and 2 bases from J, the junction kept 5 bases outside the gene matches. CDR3 size: 16 residues. The CDR3 is CARSLASGQGNYGYTF. In DNA form, the CDR3 reads TGTGCCAGAAGCTTGGCGTCTGGACAGGGGAACTATGGCTACACCTTC.

The J gene is TRBJ2-7, the V gene TRBV5-1, with D tentatively TRBD2 (6 bases). V was shortened by 1 base and J by 1 base, with 12 bases between the two germline ends. The CDR3 covers 15 residues. Germline CDR1 reads SGHRS; CDR2 reads YFSETQ. CDR3 sequence: CASSLMAGRSYEQYF. For the CDR3, the DNA is TGCGCCAGCAGCTTGATGGCAGGGAGGTCCTACGAGCAGTACTTC.

The genes are TRBV7-6 and TRBJ2-1, with 8 bases aligning to TRBD1. The CDR3 has 15 residues. CDR1 and CDR2 from the germline V gene are SGHVS and FNYEAQ. V was clipped by 4 bases and J by 3 bases; unmatched bases: 5. CDR3 amino acids: CASSSSTGDYNEQFF. CDR3 in DNA: TGTGCCAGCAGCTCATCGACAGGGGACTACAATGAGCAGTTCTTC.

The rearrangement joins TRBV20-1 to TRBJ2-7; unclear D gene. Germline V lookup: CDR1 DFQATT, CDR2 SNEGSKA (reference sequence). The CDR3 spans 10 residues. With 8 bases removed from V and 3 bases from J, the gap between germline ends came to 8 bases. CDR3 region: CSPQHYEQYF. The DNA of the CDR3 is TGCAGTCCCCAACACTACGAGCAGTACTTC.

The chain couples TRBV13 to TRBJ1-6; D might be TRBD1 (6 bases). V was pared by 1 base and J by 6 bases, with 7 bases between. The CDR3 runs to 14 residues. Germline CDR1 PRHDT, CDR2 FYEKMQ (reference sequence). Here the CDR3 DNA reads TGTGCCAGCAGCTTAGAAGGGGGTAATTCACCCCTCCACTTT. This gives the protein CASSLEGGNSPLHF.

The chain combines TRBV6-4 with TRBJ2-3; 11 bases map to TRBD2. From germline, CDR1 is MRHNA and CDR2 SNTAGT. V dropped 0 bases and J dropped 2; count of bases not matched to a gene: 1. This CDR3 is built from 16 residues. CDR3 coding DNA: TGTGCCAGCAGTGACTCTAGCGGGAGGGCCACAGATACGCAGTATTTT. It yields the protein CASSDSSGRATDTQYF.

The chain joins TRBV7-2 to TRBJ2-3; D possibly corresponds to TRBD2 (5 bases). The V and J ends lost 1 base and 2 bases respectively, with 10 bases between them. Germline values: CDR1 SGHTA, CDR2 FQGNSA. The CDR3 sequence is 15 residues long. The CDR3 sequence: CASSLVGGPTDTQYF. The DNA of the CDR3 is TGTGCCAGCAGCTTAGTAGGCGGGCCCACAGATACGCAGTATTTT. The complete variable domain, with remaining parts taken from reference TRBV7-2 and TRBJ2-3, reads GAGVSQSPSNKVTEKGKDVELRCDPISGHTALYWYRQSLGQGLEFLIYFQGNSAPDKSGLPSDRFSAERTGGSVSTLTIQRTQQEDSAVYLCASSLVGGPTDTQYFGPGTRLTVL.

The chain joins TRBV5-5 to TRBJ1-1; no reliable D call. CDR1 is SGHKS, CDR2 YYEKEE, per germline (reference sequence). Trimming cost V 5 bases and J 0 bases, with 20 bases left between them. The CDR3 consists of 17 residues. The CDR3 DNA sequence: TGTGCCAGCAGTTATCGGGGAGCTGAAGAAATGAACACTGAAGCTTTCTTT. Its translation is CASSYRGAEEMNTEAFF.

V gene TRBV9 combines with J gene TRBJ2-2; unclear D gene. Deletions cut 2 bases from V and 7 bases from J, with 6 bases between. The CDR3 runs 12 residues. Germline V gene lookup returns CDR1 SGDLS and CDR2 YYNGEE. Here the CDR3 reads CASSVEVGELFF. CDR3 nucleotides: TGTGCCAGCAGCGTTGAGGTCGGGGAGCTGTTTTTT.

This sequence joins TRBV5-1 and TRBJ2-7; D is perhaps TRBD1 (6 bases). Trimming removed 3 bases from V and 6 bases from J, with 16 bases in between. CDR1 is SGHRS and CDR2 is YFSETQ in the germline V gene. This CDR3 has 14 residues. The CDR3, as DNA: TGCGCCAGCAGCTGGCCCTTACAGGGTGGCGAGCAGTACTTC. Protein sequence: CASSWPLQGGEQYF.

The V call is TRBV7-6, the J call TRBJ1-1; no clear D. CDR3 length: 12 amino acids. Germline V lookup: CDR1 SGHVS, CDR2 FNYEAQ. V dropped 1 base and J dropped 10 bases, with 10 bases sitting between them. CDR3 region: CASSLDGGVAFF. The DNA of the CDR3 is TGTGCCAGCAGCTTAGACGGCGGCGTAGCTTTCTTT.

This sequence joins TRBV10-2 and TRBJ1-4, with TRBD1 matching 8 bases. V shed 5 bases, J shed 8 bases, and the junction held 4 bases outside the gene matches. The CDR3 spans 13 residues. The germline CDR1 and CDR2 sequences are WSHSY and SAAADI. CDR3: CASSQGAREKLFF. The DNA of the CDR3 is TGCGCCAGCAGTCAGGGGGCCCGGGAAAAACTGTTTTTT.

The rearrangement links TRBV9 to TRBJ2-5, with D perhaps TRBD1 (6 bases). The end of the DNA fits TRBJ2-7 better, so the J call may be wrong. Germline V gene sequence: CDR1 SGDLS, CDR2 YYNGEE. The CDR3 covers 16 residues. CDR3 nucleotides: TGTGCCAGCAGCGTCTCATCTACAGGGATCCTCCTCGAGCAGTACTTC. This gives the protein CASSVSSTGILLEQYF.

V is TRBV5-1 and J is TRBJ2-7; 7 bases map to TRBD2. The V gene end was trimmed by 3 bases and the J gene end by 3 bases; junction bases not matched to a gene: 9. CDR3 size: 15 residues. The germline V gene has CDR1 SGHRS and CDR2 YFSETQ. CDR3 in amino acids: CASSSSGREIYEQYF. CDR3 coding DNA: TGCGCCAGCAGCTCATCGGGGAGGGAGATCTACGAGCAGTACTTC. Combining the CDR3 with reference TRBV5-1 and TRBJ2-7 gives the whole variable domain KAGVTQTPRYLIKTRGQQVTLSCSPISGHRSVSWYQQTPGQGLQFLFEYFSETQRNKGNFPGRFSGRQFSNSRSEMNVSTLELGDSALYLCASSSSGREIYEQYFGPGTRLTVT.

The chain uses TRBV27 and TRBJ2-7, with D possibly matching TRBD1 (5 bases). The germline gives CDR1 MNHEY, CDR2 SMNVEV (reference sequence). V was shortened by 3 bases and J by 3 bases, with 9 bases between the two germline ends. The CDR3 is made up of 13 amino acids. CDR3 coding DNA: TGTGCCAGCAGTTTCGACAGAGACTACGAGCAGTACTTC. It codes for CASSFDRDYEQYF.

CDR3 DNA: TGTGCCAGCAGTACACTACGAGGGTTCCCCACATTCGATGAGCAGTTCTTC. Protein: CASSTLRGFPTFDEQFF. The genes are TRBV27 and TRBJ2-1, with D possibly being TRBD2 (5 bases). The CDR3 runs 17 residues. Germline CDR1 is MNHEY and CDR2 is SMNVEV (reference sequence). V shed 5 bases and J shed 8 bases, with 25 bases lying between them.

The chain combines TRBV10-2 with TRBJ2-2, with TRBD2 matching over 13 bases. This CDR3 is 16 amino acids long. Germline CDR1 and CDR2: WSHSY and SAAADI. Unmatched junction bases numbered 2, after V lost 6 bases and J lost 1 base. The CDR3: CASSRTSGGNTGELFF. The CDR3 coding sequence is TGCGCCAGCAGCCGGACTAGCGGGGGGAACACCGGGGAGCTGTTTTTT.

This chain uses TRBV7-2 with TRBJ1-4, with D possibly matching TRBD1 (5 bases). The CDR3 covers 14 residues. The V end lost 3 bases, the J end lost 4 bases, and 9 bases lay between the germline ends. Per the germline V gene, CDR1 is SGHTA and CDR2 is FQGNSA. The CDR3 DNA sequence: TGTGCCAGCAGCTTCGACAGCCATAATGAAAAACTGTTTTTT. Encoded protein: CASSFDSHNEKLFF. Full variable domain (outside the CDR3, taken from reference TRBV7-2 and TRBJ1-4): GAGVSQSPSNKVTEKGKDVELRCDPISGHTALYWYRQSLGQGLEFLIYFQGNSAPDKSGLPSDRFSAERTGGSVSTLTIQRTQQEDSAVYLCASSFDSHNEKLFFGSGTQLSVL.